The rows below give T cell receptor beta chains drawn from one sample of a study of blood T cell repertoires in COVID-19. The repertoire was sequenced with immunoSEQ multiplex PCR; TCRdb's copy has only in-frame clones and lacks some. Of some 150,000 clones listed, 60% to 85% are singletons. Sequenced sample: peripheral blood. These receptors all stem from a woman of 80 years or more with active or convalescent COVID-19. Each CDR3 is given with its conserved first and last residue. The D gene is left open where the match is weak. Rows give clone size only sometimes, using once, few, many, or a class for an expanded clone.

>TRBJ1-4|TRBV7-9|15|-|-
TGTGCCAGCAGCCCCCGGACAGCAACTAATGAAAAACTGTTTTTT
CASSPRTATNEKLFF
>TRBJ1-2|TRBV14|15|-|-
TGTGCCAGCAGCCAGACGTTGGGGGGGGCTTTTGGCTACACCTTC
CASSQTLGGAFGYTF
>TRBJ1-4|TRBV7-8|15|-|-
TGTGCCAGCAGCTCCAGCAGGGGCTCTAATGAAAAACTGTTTTTT
CASSSSRGSNEKLFF
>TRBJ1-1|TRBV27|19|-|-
TGTGCCAGCAGTTTTCAGACTCCCCTTGGCCTGGGAGTAGATACTGAAGCTTTCTTT
CASSFQTPLGLGVDTEAFF
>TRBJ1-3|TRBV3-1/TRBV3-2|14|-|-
TGTGCCAGCAGCCCCAGGGGATCTGGAAACACCATATATTTT
CASSPRGSGNTIYF
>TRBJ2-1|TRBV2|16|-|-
TGTGCCAGCAGTGACCAGGGGCTGGGCTCCTACAATGAGCAGTTCTTC
CASSDQGLGSYNEQFF
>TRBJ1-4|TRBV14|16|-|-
TGTGCCAGCAGCCAAGAATTCCGGACAGATATTGAAAAACTGTTTTTT
CASSQEFRTDIEKLFF
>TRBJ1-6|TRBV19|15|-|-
TGTGCCAGCACCACAGGAGACAACCTTAATTCACCCCTCCACTTT
CASTTGDNLNSPLHF
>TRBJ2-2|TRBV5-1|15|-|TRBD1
TGCGCCAGCAGCTTAGCTCCAGGGGGCACCGGGGAGCTGTTTTTT
CASSLAPGGTGELFF
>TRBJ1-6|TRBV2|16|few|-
TGTGCCAGCAGTGTAAGCCTGACGGGATTGCATTCACCCCTCCACTTT
CASSVSLTGLHSPLHF
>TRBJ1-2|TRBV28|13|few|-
TGTGCCACCAGAACCCGGACAGCCTATGGCTACACCTTC
CATRTRTAYGYTF
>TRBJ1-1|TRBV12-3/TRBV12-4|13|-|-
TGTGCCAGCAGTCGACAGGAGAACACTGAAGCTTTCTTT
CASSRQENTEAFF
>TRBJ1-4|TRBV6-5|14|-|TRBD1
TGTGCCAGCAGTTGGGGACAGATGAATGAAAAACTGTTTTTT
CASSWGQMNEKLFF
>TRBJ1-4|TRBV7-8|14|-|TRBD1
TGTGCCAGCAGCTTAGGACAGGGGGCGGAAAAACTGTTTTTT
CASSLGQGAEKLFF
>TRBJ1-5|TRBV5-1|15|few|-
TGCGCCAGCAGTGTTTCAGGGGTTATCAATCAGCCCCAGCATTTT
CASSVSGVINQPQHF
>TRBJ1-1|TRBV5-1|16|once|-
TGCGCCAGCAGCCATCAGGTGATGGGACAAAACACTGAAGCTTTCTTT
CASSHQVMGQNTEAFF